The T cell receptor beta chain described here comes from a study of T cells in localized non-small cell lung cancer. TCRdb keeps only in-frame clones here, not all; method: immunoSEQ multiplex PCR. The sample shows about 25,000 clones, roughly 86% of them seen only once. The germline V gene has CDR1 MNHEY and CDR2 SVGAGI. Unmatched junction bases numbered 0, after V lost 3 bases and J lost 0 bases. The CDR3 loop spans 15 amino acids. This chain uses TRBV6-5 with TRBJ2-1, with 9 bases identical to TRBD2. The sequence came from a male donor older than 55 with stage II squamous cell lung carcinoma. Material: peripheral blood, obtained before any cancer treatment. The DNA of the CDR3 is TGTGCCAGCAGTTATAGCGGGAGCTCCTACAATGAGCAGTTCTTC. Residues: CASSYSGSSYNEQFF.